The entry below gives a single TCR beta chain sequence along with its context. V gave up 3 bases and J gave up 7 bases; unmatched junction bases: 3. From germline, CDR1 is SGDLS and CDR2 YYNGEE. This CDR3 is 12 amino acids long. Among the approximately 110 subjects of the validation cohort, separate from the approximately 670-subject first cohort, were the donors. These data are taken from a study of cytomegalovirus exposure and HLA in healthy donors. Only in-frame clones appear in the TCRdb table, and some are missing; sequencing was by immunoSEQ multiplex PCR. The table shows fewer than 120,000 clones, with roughly 88% occurring only once.

The TCR comes from a woman under 40 in good health and CMV-seropositive. The gene calls are TRBV9 and TRBJ1-2, with 7 bases that match TRBD1. The sequenced sample was PBMCs. The CDR3 spells CASSAQGGGYTF. The CDR3 coding sequence is TGTGCCAGCAGCGCCCAGGGGGGTGGCTACACCTTC. The complete variable domain, with remaining parts taken from reference TRBV9 and TRBJ1-2, reads DSGVTQTPKHLITATGQRVTLRCSPRSGDLSVYWYQQSLDQGLQFLIQYYNGEERAKGNILERFSAQQFPDLHSELNLSSLELGDSALYFCASSAQGGGYTFGSGTRLTVV.